This T cell receptor beta chain was found in a study of blood T cells in healthy people across ages. Overall study results and limits: Getting older went along with TCR beta diversity per million T cells dropping roughly linearly.

The authors ran a second PCR of 7 to 11 cycles using a sample-barcoded 5' primer and a J-beta primer mix. Paired-end reads containing CDR3 totaled no fewer than 3 million for each sample. Using its own MiXCR run on the 5' RACE reads, TCRdb lists one record per CDR3 protein. Here the sample spans 710,000 or so distinct CDR3 sequences, around a fifth being singletons. This clonotype came up a few times. The antigen remains undetermined. CDR3 length equals 13 residues. The V end was cut by 6 bases, the J end by 5 bases, with 13 bases between. The V gene is TRBV12-3 or TRBV12-4, the J gene TRBJ2-5, with D possibly being TRBD2 (5 bases). The sequenced sample was blood. This receptor was obtained from a man between 65 and 85 years old in good health. The CDR3 protein is CASSPLRVETQYF. The CDR3 nucleotides are TGTGCCAGCAGCCCCTTGAGGGTGGAGACCCAGTACTTC.